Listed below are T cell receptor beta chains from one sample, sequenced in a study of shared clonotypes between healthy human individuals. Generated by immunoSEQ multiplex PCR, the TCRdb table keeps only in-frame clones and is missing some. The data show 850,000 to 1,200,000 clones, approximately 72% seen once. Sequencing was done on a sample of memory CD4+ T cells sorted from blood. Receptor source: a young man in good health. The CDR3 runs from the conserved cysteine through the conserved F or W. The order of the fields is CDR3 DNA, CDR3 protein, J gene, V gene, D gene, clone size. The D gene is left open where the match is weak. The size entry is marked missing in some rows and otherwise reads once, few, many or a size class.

CDR3nt: TGTGCCTGGGGGGCAGGGTATAACGGGGAGCTGTTTTTT
CDR3aa: CAWGAGYNGELFF
j_gene: TRBJ2-2
v_gene: TRBV30
d_gene: .
abundance: .

CDR3nt: TGTGCCAGCAGCTTGGGGCAGGGCTATAGCAATCAGCCCCAGCATTTT
CDR3aa: CASSLGQGYSNQPQHF
j_gene: TRBJ1-5
v_gene: TRBV5-5
d_gene: .
abundance: .

CDR3nt: TGTGCCAGCAGCCCTCGGGATACGCAGTATTTT
CDR3aa: CASSPRDTQYF
j_gene: TRBJ2-3
v_gene: TRBV7-9
d_gene: .
abundance: .

CDR3nt: TGTGCCAGCAGCTTGCTCGGCGTCTCTGGGGCCAACGTCCTGACTTTC
CDR3aa: CASSLLGVSGANVLTF
j_gene: TRBJ2-6
v_gene: TRBV7-9
d_gene: .
abundance: .

CDR3nt: TGCGCCATCAGTCGGGACAGCCTCAATGGCTACACCTTC
CDR3aa: CAISRDSLNGYTF
j_gene: TRBJ1-2
v_gene: TRBV10-2
d_gene: TRBD1
abundance: .

CDR3nt: TGTGCCAGCAGTTTTCCCACTAGCGGGTACACAGATACGCAGTATTTT
CDR3aa: CASSFPTSGYTDTQYF
j_gene: TRBJ2-3
v_gene: TRBV28
d_gene: TRBD2
abundance: .

CDR3nt: TGTGCCAGCAGCCCACGGGGGAGAGGTGGGACAGATACGCAGTATTTT
CDR3aa: CASSPRGRGGTDTQYF
j_gene: TRBJ2-3
v_gene: TRBV7-9
d_gene: .
abundance: .

CDR3nt: TGTGCCAGTAGTACGAACCGGGACAGGGGGCGCGGCTACACCTTC
CDR3aa: CASSTNRDRGRGYTF
j_gene: TRBJ1-2
v_gene: TRBV19
d_gene: TRBD1
abundance: .

CDR3nt: TGTGCCTGGAAGTTGACAGGGACTAGCACAGATACGCAGTATTTT
CDR3aa: CAWKLTGTSTDTQYF
j_gene: TRBJ2-3
v_gene: TRBV30
d_gene: .
abundance: .

CDR3nt: TGTGCCAGCAGCTTATCGGCAACTTTGGGTGAAGCTTTCTTT
CDR3aa: CASSLSATLGEAFF
j_gene: TRBJ1-1
v_gene: TRBV7-9
d_gene: .
abundance: few

CDR3nt: TGTGCCAGCAGTCGGGACAGTAATCAGCCCCAGCATTTT
CDR3aa: CASSRDSNQPQHF
j_gene: TRBJ1-5
v_gene: TRBV6-1
d_gene: TRBD1
abundance: few

CDR3nt: TGTGCCAGCAGTTTAAAGGGGCGGGGGGTGAGCACAGATACGCAGTATTTT
CDR3aa: CASSLKGRGVSTDTQYF
j_gene: TRBJ2-3
v_gene: TRBV27
d_gene: TRBD2
abundance: .

CDR3nt: TGTGCCAGCTCAGAGGGGCCGGGTCAGCCCCAGCATTTT
CDR3aa: CASSEGPGQPQHF
j_gene: TRBJ1-5
v_gene: TRBV18
d_gene: .
abundance: .

CDR3nt: TGTGCCAGCAGCCCCCCCGTACAGGGGCGCAGGCTTGTGGGCTATGGCTACACCTTC
CDR3aa: CASSPPVQGRRLVGYGYTF
j_gene: TRBJ1-2
v_gene: TRBV5-4
d_gene: TRBD1
abundance: once

CDR3nt: TGTGCCATCAGTGAGGGGCATGGGAGCAATCAGCCCCAGCATTTT
CDR3aa: CAISEGHGSNQPQHF
j_gene: TRBJ1-5
v_gene: TRBV10-3
d_gene: .
abundance: .

CDR3nt: TGTGCCAGCAGCTTAGGACGGAGCAATCAGCCCCAGCATTTT
CDR3aa: CASSLGRSNQPQHF
j_gene: TRBJ1-5
v_gene: TRBV7-2
d_gene: .
abundance: .

CDR3nt: TGCGCCAGCAGCTTTCGACTAGCGGGGGGGACAGATACGCAGTATTTT
CDR3aa: CASSFRLAGGTDTQYF
j_gene: TRBJ2-3
v_gene: TRBV5-1
d_gene: TRBD2
abundance: .

CDR3nt: TGTGCCAGCAGTAGGGACTGGGCGGGTGAGCAGTTCTTC
CDR3aa: CASSRDWAGEQFF
j_gene: TRBJ2-1
v_gene: TRBV6-4
d_gene: .
abundance: few

CDR3nt: TGTGCCAGCAGTGAATGGCAGGGGGCCCCCTACGAGCAGTACTTC
CDR3aa: CASSEWQGAPYEQYF
j_gene: TRBJ2-7
v_gene: TRBV6-1
d_gene: TRBD1
abundance: .

CDR3nt: TGTGCCAGCAGTTACTGGGGGTACGAGCAGTACTTC
CDR3aa: CASSYWGYEQYF
j_gene: TRBJ2-7
v_gene: TRBV6-6
d_gene: .
abundance: .

CDR3nt: TGTGCCAGCAAACCGGGACAGCTAAACACTGAAGCTTTCTTT
CDR3aa: CASKPGQLNTEAFF
j_gene: TRBJ1-1
v_gene: TRBV28
d_gene: TRBD1
abundance: .

CDR3nt: TGCGCCAGCAGCTTGGACGGGGTTAGCACAGATACGCAGTATTTT
CDR3aa: CASSLDGVSTDTQYF
j_gene: TRBJ2-3
v_gene: TRBV5-1
d_gene: .
abundance: .

CDR3nt: TGTGCCAGTAGTATATGGGGACAGGGTCAAGAGACCCAGTACTTC
CDR3aa: CASSIWGQGQETQYF
j_gene: TRBJ2-5
v_gene: TRBV19
d_gene: TRBD1
abundance: .

CDR3nt: TGTGCCAGCAGGCTGGGGGGGGAGACCCAGTACTTC
CDR3aa: CASRLGGETQYF
j_gene: TRBJ2-5
v_gene: TRBV7-8
d_gene: TRBD2
abundance: .

CDR3nt: TGTGCCAGTAACTCACAGGGGGTGGGCAATCAGCCCCAGCATTTT
CDR3aa: CASNSQGVGNQPQHF
j_gene: TRBJ1-5
v_gene: TRBV19
d_gene: TRBD1
abundance: .

CDR3nt: TGTGCCAGCAGCCAATCTAGTTCGGTCACTGAAGCTTTCTTT
CDR3aa: CASSQSSSVTEAFF
j_gene: TRBJ1-1
v_gene: TRBV14
d_gene: .
abundance: .

CDR3nt: TGTGCCAGCAGCTCGGGGGCCTGGGTTTCCATGAACACTGAAGCTTTCTTT
CDR3aa: CASSSGAWVSMNTEAFF
j_gene: TRBJ1-1
v_gene: TRBV5-8
d_gene: .
abundance: .

CDR3nt: TGCGCCAGCAGCTTCGGCGGCTACACAGATACGCAGTATTTT
CDR3aa: CASSFGGYTDTQYF
j_gene: TRBJ2-3
v_gene: TRBV5-1
d_gene: .
abundance: .

CDR3nt: TGTGCCAGCAGATTGCCCAGCACAGATACGCAGTATTTT
CDR3aa: CASRLPSTDTQYF
j_gene: TRBJ2-3
v_gene: TRBV7-2
d_gene: .
abundance: .

CDR3nt: TGTGCCAGCAGTCTGGTCCCTACAGGGCCCTCTGGGGCCAACGTCCTGACTTTC
CDR3aa: CASSLVPTGPSGANVLTF
j_gene: TRBJ2-6
v_gene: TRBV27
d_gene: .
abundance: .

CDR3nt: TGTGCCAGCAGTGCCGGGACTAGCGGGAGTAGCGAGCAGTACTTC
CDR3aa: CASSAGTSGSSEQYF
j_gene: TRBJ2-7
v_gene: TRBV6-5
d_gene: TRBD2
abundance: .

CDR3nt: TGTGCCAGCTCACCAAGCTTAAGCAATCAGCCCCAGCATTTT
CDR3aa: CASSPSLSNQPQHF
j_gene: TRBJ1-5
v_gene: TRBV18
d_gene: .
abundance: once

CDR3nt: TGTGCCAGCAGTTTATCGGTTAGGGTTGGGACAGATACGCAGTATTTT
CDR3aa: CASSLSVRVGTDTQYF
j_gene: TRBJ2-3
v_gene: TRBV27
d_gene: .
abundance: .

CDR3nt: TGTGCCAGCAGTGGTAACTGGGGACAACAGAACACTGAAGCTTTCTTT
CDR3aa: CASSGNWGQQNTEAFF
j_gene: TRBJ1-1
v_gene: TRBV2
d_gene: .
abundance: .

CDR3nt: TGTGCCAGCAGCCCCCAGACTAGCAAGAATACGCAGTATTTT
CDR3aa: CASSPQTSKNTQYF
j_gene: TRBJ2-3
v_gene: TRBV9
d_gene: TRBD2
abundance: .

CDR3nt: TGTGCCAGCAGCCAAAGACAGTCGTCCTACGAGCAGTACTTC
CDR3aa: CASSQRQSSYEQYF
j_gene: TRBJ2-7
v_gene: TRBV14
d_gene: .
abundance: .

CDR3nt: TGTGCCAGCGCCTCGGTGGGTTCACCCCTCCACTTT
CDR3aa: CASASVGSPLHF
j_gene: TRBJ1-6
v_gene: TRBV6-1
d_gene: .
abundance: once

CDR3nt: TGTGCCAGCAGCTCCGGAATGGCCGGGGAGCTGTTTTTT
CDR3aa: CASSSGMAGELFF
j_gene: TRBJ2-2
v_gene: TRBV11-2
d_gene: .
abundance: .

CDR3nt: TGCGCCAGCAGCCTCGGGATGGGGGATCAGCCCCAGCATTTT
CDR3aa: CASSLGMGDQPQHF
j_gene: TRBJ1-5
v_gene: TRBV4-1
d_gene: .
abundance: few

CDR3nt: TGTGCCAGCAGTGAAGGGTCGAGCTATGGCTACACCTTC
CDR3aa: CASSEGSSYGYTF
j_gene: TRBJ1-2
v_gene: TRBV6-1
d_gene: .
abundance: .

CDR3nt: TGTGCCAGCTCACCCCCAGGGACAGGGGGTCTCTCTGGAAACACCATATATTTT
CDR3aa: CASSPPGTGGLSGNTIYF
j_gene: TRBJ1-3
v_gene: TRBV18
d_gene: TRBD1
abundance: .

CDR3nt: TGTGCCAGCAGCTTAGGACCGGGACAGCCCTACGAGCAGTACTTC
CDR3aa: CASSLGPGQPYEQYF
j_gene: TRBJ2-7
v_gene: TRBV11-2
d_gene: TRBD1
abundance: once

CDR3nt: TGCAGGTCCGGTGGAGGGGGCGACGACGAGCAGTACTTC
CDR3aa: CRSGGGGDDEQYF
j_gene: TRBJ2-7
v_gene: TRBV29-1
d_gene: .
abundance: .

CDR3nt: TGTGCCTGGAGCCGGGACAGGGAGGCTTTCTTT
CDR3aa: CAWSRDREAFF
j_gene: TRBJ1-1
v_gene: TRBV30
d_gene: TRBD1
abundance: few

CDR3nt: TGTGCCAGTAGTGAAGGGGCCCTAGGCTCCTACGAGCAGTACTTC
CDR3aa: CASSEGALGSYEQYF
j_gene: TRBJ2-7
v_gene: TRBV19
d_gene: .
abundance: once

CDR3nt: TGCAGCGTTGCCCATAACAGGTACAATGAGCAGTTCTTC
CDR3aa: CSVAHNRYNEQFF
j_gene: TRBJ2-1
v_gene: TRBV29-1
d_gene: .
abundance: .

CDR3nt: TGCGCCAGCAGCCGAGGGGGGGAAGAGACCCAGTACTTC
CDR3aa: CASSRGGEETQYF
j_gene: TRBJ2-5
v_gene: TRBV5-1
d_gene: .
abundance: .

CDR3nt: TGTGCCAGTAGTATAGATCCCAATTCACCCCTCCACTTT
CDR3aa: CASSIDPNSPLHF
j_gene: TRBJ1-6
v_gene: TRBV19
d_gene: .
abundance: .

CDR3nt: TGTGCCATCAAAAGTAAGGTCGAGGGCAATCAGCCCCAGCATTTT
CDR3aa: CAIKSKVEGNQPQHF
j_gene: TRBJ1-5
v_gene: TRBV10-3
d_gene: .
abundance: .

CDR3nt: TGTGCCAGCAGTTTTCCGGGGAACACTGAAGCTTTCTTT
CDR3aa: CASSFPGNTEAFF
j_gene: TRBJ1-1
v_gene: TRBV6-5
d_gene: .
abundance: many

CDR3nt: TGTGCCAGCAGTGTATGGGCAGGGGCTAACTATGGCTACACCTTC
CDR3aa: CASSVWAGANYGYTF
j_gene: TRBJ1-2
v_gene: TRBV6-1
d_gene: .
abundance: .

CDR3nt: TGCGCCAGCAGCCCAGGGGACAGGACCAACTCCTACGAGCAGTACTTC
CDR3aa: CASSPGDRTNSYEQYF
j_gene: TRBJ2-7
v_gene: TRBV5-1
d_gene: TRBD1
abundance: .

CDR3nt: TGCGCCAGCAGTGATCCCGCTAGGGTCCCCGAGCAGTACTTC
CDR3aa: CASSDPARVPEQYF
j_gene: TRBJ2-7
v_gene: TRBV10-2
d_gene: .
abundance: .

CDR3nt: TGCGCCAGCAGCTTGGCAGTGCGGGGGGATTCACCCCTCCACTTT
CDR3aa: CASSLAVRGDSPLHF
j_gene: TRBJ1-6
v_gene: TRBV5-1
d_gene: .
abundance: .

CDR3nt: TGTGCCAGCAGCTTAACTAGCGGGCCCTACAATGAGCAGTTCTTC
CDR3aa: CASSLTSGPYNEQFF
j_gene: TRBJ2-1
v_gene: TRBV7-9
d_gene: TRBD2
abundance: few

CDR3nt: TGCGCCAGCAGCCGCGGTAGCGGGAGGAGCACCGGGGAGCTGTTTTTT
CDR3aa: CASSRGSGRSTGELFF
j_gene: TRBJ2-2
v_gene: TRBV4-1
d_gene: TRBD2
abundance: .

CDR3nt: TGTGCCAGCAGCCCCGTATCCTACGAGCAGTACTTC
CDR3aa: CASSPVSYEQYF
j_gene: TRBJ2-7
v_gene: TRBV6-1
d_gene: .
abundance: .

CDR3nt: TGTGCCAGCTTGCTAGCGGGGTACTACGAGCAGTACTTC
CDR3aa: CASLLAGYYEQYF
j_gene: TRBJ2-7
v_gene: TRBV6-1
d_gene: TRBD2
abundance: .

CDR3nt: TGTGCCAGCAGTCCATGGAAGACAGGGGAGGGGACCCAGTACTTC
CDR3aa: CASSPWKTGEGTQYF
j_gene: TRBJ2-5
v_gene: TRBV6-1
d_gene: .
abundance: .

CDR3nt: TGCGCCAGCAGCTTGGAACGGACGGGAAACACCATATATTTT
CDR3aa: CASSLERTGNTIYF
j_gene: TRBJ1-3
v_gene: TRBV5-1
d_gene: .
abundance: few